The 27 T cell receptor beta chains below all came from one sample that was sequenced in a study of shared clonotypes between healthy human individuals. Produced via immunoSEQ multiplex PCR; TCRdb's table is partial and in-frame only. This table has more than 2,000,000 clones, roughly 93% appearing once. The sample was naive CD4+ T cells from PBMCs. Subset reported: CD45RA+ positively selected. These receptors were taken from a man between 18 and 35 years old in good health. Some clones in this sample may be carry-over from other donors' samples.

This clone was recorded once. This CDR3 is also generated by other DNA sequences in the sample. This rearrangement joins TRBV20-1 to TRBJ2-7, with D hard to call. The germline V gene encodes CDR1 DFQATT and CDR2 SNEGSKA (reference sequence). This CDR3 spans 11 amino acids. Trimming stripped 4 bases from V and 0 bases from J, with 4 bases between. The CDR3 region has the DNA TGCAGTGCTACCGTCTCCTACGAGCAGTACTTC. This encodes CSATVSYEQYF.

This clone was detected a few times. CDR3 loop: CASHKTTGGLTEAFF. The DNA of the CDR3 is TGCGCCAGCCACAAGACGACAGGGGGCTTGACTGAAGCTTTCTTT. The V gene is TRBV5-1, the J gene TRBJ1-1; 10 bases match TRBD1. CDR1 is SGHRS and CDR2 is YFSETQ in the germline V gene. The CDR3 is made up of 15 amino acids. The junction had 11 bases not matched to a gene; V was cut back by 7 bases and J by 5 bases.

This clone was seen only a few times. This chain uses TRBV18 with TRBJ1-1, with D perhaps matching TRBD1 (6 bases). The length of the CDR3 is 14 residues. Germline-derived CDR1 and CDR2 are KGHSH and LQKENI. V lost 2 bases and J lost 4, with 11 bases in between. The CDR3 DNA is TGTGCCAGCTCACCAAATACAGGGCCCACTGAAGCTTTCTTT. Its translation is CASSPNTGPTEAFF.

This clone was counted between two and nine times. The genes are TRBV2 and TRBJ1-1; D is unclear. Per germline, CDR1 SNHLY and CDR2 FYNNEI. This CDR3 has 15 amino acids. V lost 3 bases, J lost 1 base, and 12 bases lay in between. The CDR3 loop reads CASSEGPQPNTEAFF. The DNA of the CDR3 is TGTGCCAGCAGTGAGGGCCCCCAGCCGAACACTGAAGCTTTCTTT. Using reference TRBV2 and TRBJ1-1 for the parts outside the CDR3, the full variable domain is EPEVTQTPSHQVTQMGQEVILRCVPISNHLYFYWYRQILGQKVEFLVSFYNNEISEKSEIFDDQFSVERPDGSNFTLKIRSTKLEDSAMYFCASSEGPQPNTEAFFGQGTRLTVV.

This clone was seen just once. V is TRBV28 and J is TRBJ2-1; D not certain. The CDR3 runs to 17 residues. V lost 5 bases and J 0 bases, leaving 17 bases between the germline ends. Germline-derived CDR1 and CDR2 are MDHEN and SYDVKM. CDR3: CASSILMVGSSYNEQFF. CDR3 in DNA: TGTGCCAGCAGTATCCTAATGGTAGGAAGCTCCTACAATGAGCAGTTCTTC. Combining the CDR3 with reference TRBV28 and TRBJ2-1 gives the whole variable domain DVKVTQSSRYLVKRTGEKVFLECVQDMDHENMFWYRQDPGLGLRLIYFSYDVKMKEKGDIPEGYSVSREKKERFSLILESASTNQTSMYLCASSILMVGSSYNEQFFGPGTRLTVL.

A few counts support this clone. This chain uses TRBV6-6 with TRBJ1-1, with 9 nucleotides matching TRBD1. Germline CDR1 MNHNY, CDR2 SVGAGI (reference sequence). V shed 6 bases and J 6 bases; nucleotides not matched to a gene: 8. CDR3 length equals 14 residues. CDR3 loop: CASRRQGERAEAFF. Written as DNA, the CDR3 is TGTGCCAGCAGAAGACAGGGGGAGAGGGCTGAAGCTTTCTTT.

The chain has TRBV5-1 and TRBJ2-3, with D hard to call. CDR3 length: 14 amino acids. CDR1 and CDR2 from the germline V gene are SGHRS and YFSETQ. Deletions cut 1 base from V and 2 bases from J, with 8 bases between. CDR3 residues: CASSLNPYTDTQYF. The CDR3 DNA reads as TGCGCCAGCAGCTTGAATCCATACACAGATACGCAGTATTTT. Combining the CDR3 with reference TRBV5-1 and TRBJ2-3 gives the whole variable domain KAGVTQTPRYLIKTRGQQVTLSCSPISGHRSVSWYQQTPGQGLQFLFEYFSETQRNKGNFPGRFSGRQFSNSRSEMNVSTLELGDSALYLCASSLNPYTDTQYFGPGTRLTVL.

In this sample, this clone turned up once. This rearrangement joins TRBV29-1 to TRBJ2-1, with D perhaps matching TRBD2 (5 bases). Trimming shortened V by 4 bases and J by 6 bases, and 10 bases separated the two germline ends. This CDR3 contains 12 residues. Per the germline V gene, CDR1 is SQVTM and CDR2 is ANQGSEA. CDR3 sequence: CSVGASSNEQFF. The CDR3 nucleotides are TGCAGCGTTGGCGCTAGCTCCAATGAGCAGTTCTTC.

The CDR3 sequence: CASSLSGTGSNQPQHF. The CDR3 DNA reads TGTGCCAGCTCATTGTCCGGGACAGGTAGCAATCAGCCCCAGCATTTT. The V call is TRBV18, the J call TRBJ1-5, with TRBD1 matching 8 bases. Germline V gene data show CDR1 as KGHSH and CDR2 as LQKENI. The V segment lost 5 bases and the J segment 0 bases; nucleotides outside the gene matches: 6. This CDR3 region has 16 residues.

The genes are TRBV4-1 and TRBJ2-7, with D hard to call. This CDR3 comprises 20 residues. Germline values: CDR1 MGHRA, CDR2 YSYEKL. Trimming took off 0 bases at V and 6 bases at J, with 30 bases between the two ends. CDR3 sequence reads: CASSQDAWLPRRVRRREQYF. In nucleotides, the CDR3 is TGCGCCAGCAGCCAAGATGCGTGGTTACCCAGGAGAGTCAGGCGGCGCGAGCAGTACTTC.

The CDR3 DNA reads as TGTGCCAGCAGTTTTGGAGGCTCTGGAAACACCATATATTTT. This codes for CASSFGGSGNTIYF. The chain carries TRBV6-6 and TRBJ1-3; unclear D gene. The germline CDR1 and CDR2 sequences are MNHNY and SVGAGI (reference sequence). V lost 4 bases and J 0 bases, leaving 7 bases between the germline ends. CDR3 length: 14 amino acids.

The chain recombines TRBV2 with TRBJ1-1; weak D call: TRBD1 (5 bases). The V gene lost 8 bases and the J gene lost 3 bases, with 10 bases spanning the gap. Germline values: CDR1 SNHLY, CDR2 FYNNEI. The CDR3 is 12 amino acids. CDR3 coding DNA: TGTGCCAGCGCCGGGGACTACACTGAAGCTTTCTTT. Protein product: CASAGDYTEAFF.

This chain connects TRBV25-1 to TRBJ2-7, with D tentatively TRBD1 (6 bases). This CDR3 has 14 amino acids. Trimming took 4 bases from V and 4 from J, leaving 14 bases between them. CDR1 and CDR2 (germline): MGHDK, SYGVNS. CDR3 loop: CASSGGTRPYEQYF. CDR3 bases: TGTGCCAGCAGTGGGGGGACACGACCTTACGAGCAGTACTTC.

The chain carries TRBV30 and TRBJ2-7, with 8 bases matching TRBD1. The CDR3 is made up of 15 amino acids. J lost 3 bases, V lost 5 bases, and 12 bases had no gene match. Germline V gene data show CDR1 as GTSNPN and CDR2 as SVGIG (reference sequence). The CDR3 region has the DNA TGTGCCTGGGCTACCTCCAGGGGGCTGGTCTACGAGCAGTACTTC. Its protein product is CAWATSRGLVYEQYF.

CDR3 protein: CASSSLAGGPLQWQFF. The CDR3 DNA follows: TGTGCCAGCAGTTCTTTAGCGGGAGGGCCGTTGCAGTGGCAGTTCTTC. This chain joins TRBV6-5 and TRBJ2-1; 11 positions agree with TRBD2. The V and J ends lost 4 bases and 12 bases, in that order; junction bases with no gene match: 14. The CDR3 runs 16 residues. CDR1 MNHEY and CDR2 SVGAGI come from the germline V gene.

This clone has just one count. This chain connects TRBV7-3 to TRBJ2-7; 9 bases match TRBD1. The CDR3 is 19 residues long. J was trimmed by 6 bases and V by 1 base; bases with no gene match: 19. Germline V lookup: CDR1 SGHTA, CDR2 FQGTGA. The CDR3 loop reads CASSLKGTGHLGTTFEQYF. CDR3 nucleotides: TGTGCCAGCAGCTTAAAGGGGACAGGGCATCTCGGGACTACCTTCGAGCAGTACTTC.

The chain links TRBV13 to TRBJ2-7; 11 bases line up with TRBD2. V dropped 6 bases and J dropped 2; count of bases not matched to a gene: 9. The CDR3 loop spans 16 amino acids. Germline V gives CDR1 PRHDT, CDR2 FYEKMQ (reference sequence). CDR3: CASREGGTSGTYEQYF. CDR3 bases: TGTGCCAGCAGAGAGGGCGGGACTAGCGGTACCTACGAGCAGTACTTC.

The V gene is TRBV27, the J gene TRBJ2-3, with 9 positions matching TRBD2. With 3 bases clipped from V and 0 bases from J, the junction kept 13 bases outside the gene matches. CDR1 is MNHEY, CDR2 SMNVEV, per germline (reference sequence). This CDR3 comprises 19 residues. This CDR3 reads CASSFRRLAVLSSTDTQYF. The CDR3 DNA reads TGTGCCAGCAGTTTCAGACGACTAGCGGTATTGTCCAGCACAGATACGCAGTATTTT.

The chain uses TRBV7-3 and TRBJ2-1; D gene ambiguous. Trimming stripped 2 bases from V and 0 bases from J, with 11 bases between. Germline V gene lookup returns CDR1 SGHTA and CDR2 FQGTGA. The CDR3 extends over 16 amino acids. CDR3 in DNA: TGTGCCAGCAGCTTATTTGAGCTTAGCTCCTACAATGAGCAGTTCTTC. Translating it yields CASSLFELSSYNEQFF.

The chain joins TRBV5-1 to TRBJ2-7, with 9 bases fitting TRBD1. CDR3 length: 15 amino acids. Germline-derived CDR1 and CDR2 are SGHRS and YFSETQ. Unmatched junction bases numbered 9, after V lost 3 bases and J lost 5 bases. This CDR3 is CASSSGTGRNNEQYF. CDR3 sequence (DNA): TGCGCCAGCAGCTCGGGGACAGGGCGAAACAACGAGCAGTACTTC.

The CDR3 bases are TGTGCCAGCAGTGCAACGCGGAGCTCCTACGAGCAGTACTTC. As protein: CASSATRSSYEQYF. V gene TRBV2 combines with J gene TRBJ2-7; no definite D call. This CDR3 has 14 residues. Germline assignment: CDR1 SNHLY and CDR2 FYNNEI. V gave up 4 bases and J gave up 0 bases, with 10 bases separating them. Supplemented by reference TRBV2 and TRBJ2-7, the full variable domain reads EPEVTQTPSHQVTQMGQEVILRCVPISNHLYFYWYRQILGQKVEFLVSFYNNEISEKSEIFDDQFSVERPDGSNFTLKIRSTKLEDSAMYFCASSATRSSYEQYFGPGTRLTVT.

The chain carries TRBV28 and TRBJ1-2; no firm D call. Trimming removed 8 bases at V and 4 bases at J, with 14 bases between. CDR1 and CDR2 from the germline V gene are MDHEN and SYDVKM. The CDR3 has 13 amino acids. CDR3: CASGRPVGYGYTF. CDR3 bases: TGTGCCAGCGGACGGCCGGTGGGCTATGGCTACACCTTC.

To note about this clone: Other DNA sequences from this sample encode an identical CDR3 as well. The rearrangement joins TRBV7-3 to TRBJ1-2; 7 positions agree with TRBD1. J was trimmed by 7 bases and V by 1 base; bases with no gene match: 3. Germline CDR1 and CDR2: SGHTA and FQGTGA. This CDR3 contains 13 residues. The CDR3 loop is CASSLRQGGGYTF. The CDR3 coding sequence is TGTGCCAGCAGCTTAAGACAGGGAGGTGGCTACACCTTC.

This chain connects TRBV7-6 to TRBJ1-5; 8 positions agree with TRBD1. Trimming removed 5 bases from V and 2 bases from J; junction bases left unmatched: 5. The CDR3 runs to 15 residues. Germline CDR1 reads SGHVS; CDR2 reads FNYEAQ. The CDR3 protein is CASSADRGGNQPQHF. The CDR3 DNA sequence: TGTGCCAGCAGCGCAGACAGGGGTGGCAATCAGCCCCAGCATTTT.

V is TRBV5-1 and J is TRBJ1-1, with D possibly being TRBD1 (6 bases). Germline CDR1 SGHRS, CDR2 YFSETQ. This CDR3 has 15 amino acids. The V end lost 4 bases, the J end lost 0 bases, and 13 bases lay between the germline ends. CDR3 sequence reads: CASSSEGVLNTEAFF. The CDR3 DNA reads TGCGCCAGCAGCAGTGAGGGGGTTTTGAACACTGAAGCTTTCTTT.

The chain is built from TRBV6-6 and TRBJ1-2; 7 nucleotides line up with TRBD1. V shed 2 bases, J shed 3 bases, and the junction held 3 bases outside the gene matches. This CDR3 region has 14 residues. Germline CDR1 reads MNHNY; CDR2 reads SVGAGI (reference sequence). Here the CDR3 reads CASSYAGQDYGYTF. CDR3 bases: TGTGCCAGCAGTTACGCCGGACAGGACTATGGCTACACCTTC.

On this clone: The sample carries other DNA sequences with the same CDR3. The CDR3 is CAIGGSTDTQYF. CDR3 nucleotides: TGTGCCATTGGGGGGAGCACAGATACGCAGTATTTT. The chain links TRBV10-3 to TRBJ2-3, with D possibly being TRBD2 (6 bases). CDR3 size: 12 residues. V lost 9 bases and J lost 0, with 7 bases in between. In germline, CDR1 is ENHRY, CDR2 SYGVKD.